The entry below describes one T cell receptor beta chain. The V segment lost 3 bases and the J segment 3 bases; nucleotides outside the gene matches: 9. The CDR3 contains 16 residues. Looked up from germline, CDR1 is KGHSH and CDR2 is LQKENI. This record comes from a study of spatial heterogeneity in lung cancer. Study in general: There were consistently more beta-chain sequences detected than alpha-chain sequences. Unique TCR and UMI combinations averaged more than ten appearances each in raw reads.

The study tagged each TCR cDNA molecule with a unique molecular identifier. TCRdb processed the 5' RACE reads anew with MiXCR; each CDR3 protein has one entry. The data show 65,000 to 85,000 distinct CDR3 sequences, 15% to 25% seen once. Specified time point: sample taken at primary tumor resection. Researchers sequenced whole RNA taken from tumor, nontumor lung or frozen PBMC without sorting. The donor population consisted of 72 patients with untreated, early-stage non-small cell lung cancer. Sequencing was performed on PBMCs, taken at surgery. J is TRBJ2-7 and V is TRBV18, with 9 bases aligning to TRBD2. The source is a male donor with early-stage non-small cell lung cancer. The CDR3 loop is CASSPPGGRANYEQYF. CDR3 bases: TGTGCCAGCTCACCTCCGGGCGGGAGGGCCAACTACGAGCAGTACTTC.